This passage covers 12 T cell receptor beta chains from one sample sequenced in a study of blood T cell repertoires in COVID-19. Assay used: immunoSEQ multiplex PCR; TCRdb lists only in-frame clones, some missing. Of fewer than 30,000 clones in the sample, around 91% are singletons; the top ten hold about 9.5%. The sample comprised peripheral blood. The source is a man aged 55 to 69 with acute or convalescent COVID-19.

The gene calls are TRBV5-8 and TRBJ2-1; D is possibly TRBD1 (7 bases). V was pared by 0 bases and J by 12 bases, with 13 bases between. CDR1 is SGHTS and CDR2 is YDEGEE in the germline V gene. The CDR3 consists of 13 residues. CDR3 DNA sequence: TGTGCCAGCAGCTTGGTCCGACAGGGAGGGCAGTTCTTC. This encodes CASSLVRQGGQFF.

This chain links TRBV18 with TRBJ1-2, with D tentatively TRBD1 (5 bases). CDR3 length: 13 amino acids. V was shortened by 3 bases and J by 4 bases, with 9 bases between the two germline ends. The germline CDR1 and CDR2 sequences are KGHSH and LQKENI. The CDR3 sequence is CASSPDSLYGYTF. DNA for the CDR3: TGTGCCAGCTCACCTGACAGCCTCTATGGCTACACCTTC.

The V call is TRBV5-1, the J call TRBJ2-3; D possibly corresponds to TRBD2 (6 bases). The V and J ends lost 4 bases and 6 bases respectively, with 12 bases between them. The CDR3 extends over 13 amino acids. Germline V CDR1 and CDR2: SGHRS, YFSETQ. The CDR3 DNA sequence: TGCGCCAGCAGCCAGGGACTCCCCGATACGCAGTATTTT. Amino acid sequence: CASSQGLPDTQYF.

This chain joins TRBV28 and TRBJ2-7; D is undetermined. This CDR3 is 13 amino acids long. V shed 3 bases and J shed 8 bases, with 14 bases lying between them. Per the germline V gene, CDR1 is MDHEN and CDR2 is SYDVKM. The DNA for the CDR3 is TGTGCCAGCAGTTTGATCTCTACGTCGAAGCAGTACTTC. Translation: CASSLISTSKQYF. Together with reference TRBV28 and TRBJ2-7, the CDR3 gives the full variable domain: DVKVTQSSRYLVKRTGEKVFLECVQDMDHENMFWYRQDPGLGLRLIYFSYDVKMKEKGDIPEGYSVSREKKERFSLILESASTNQTSMYLCASSLISTSKQYFGPGTRLTVT.

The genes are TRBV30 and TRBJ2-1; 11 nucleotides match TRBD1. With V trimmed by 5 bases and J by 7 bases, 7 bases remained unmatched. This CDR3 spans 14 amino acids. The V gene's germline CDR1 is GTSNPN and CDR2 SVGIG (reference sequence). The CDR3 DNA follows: TGTGCCTGGGCCGGGACAGGGGGAAGGAATGAGCAGTTCTTC. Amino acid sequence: CAWAGTGGRNEQFF. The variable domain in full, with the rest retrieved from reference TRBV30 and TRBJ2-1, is SQTIHQWPATLVQPVGSPLSLECTVEGTSNPNLYWYRQAAGRGLQLLFYSVGIGQISSEVPQNLSASRPQDRQFILSSKKLLLSDSGFYLCAWAGTGGRNEQFFGPGTRLTVL.

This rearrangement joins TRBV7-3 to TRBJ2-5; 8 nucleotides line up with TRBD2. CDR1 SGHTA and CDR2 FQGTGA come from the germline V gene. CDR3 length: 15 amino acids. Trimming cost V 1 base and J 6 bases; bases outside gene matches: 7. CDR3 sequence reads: CASSLMAGGKQTQYF. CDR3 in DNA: TGTGCCAGCAGCTTAATGGCGGGAGGAAAACAGACCCAGTACTTC.

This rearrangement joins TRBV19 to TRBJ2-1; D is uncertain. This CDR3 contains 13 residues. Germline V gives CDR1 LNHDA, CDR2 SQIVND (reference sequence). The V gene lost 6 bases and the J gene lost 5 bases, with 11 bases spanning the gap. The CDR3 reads CASSGFTDNEQFF. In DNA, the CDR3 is TGTGCCAGTAGCGGGTTTACCGACAATGAGCAGTTCTTC.

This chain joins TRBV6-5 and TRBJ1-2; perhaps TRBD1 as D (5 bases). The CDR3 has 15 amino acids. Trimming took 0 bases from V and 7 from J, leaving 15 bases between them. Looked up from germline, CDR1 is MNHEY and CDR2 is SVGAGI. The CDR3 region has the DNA TGTGCCAGCAGTTACTCGATTAAACAGGAGTTTGGCTACACCTTC. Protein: CASSYSIKQEFGYTF.

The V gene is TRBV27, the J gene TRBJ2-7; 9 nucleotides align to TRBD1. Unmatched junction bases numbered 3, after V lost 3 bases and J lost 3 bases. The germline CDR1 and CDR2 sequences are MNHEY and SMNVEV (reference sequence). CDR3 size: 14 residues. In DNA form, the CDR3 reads TGTGCCAGCAGTTTGACAGGGGGTGTCTACGAGCAGTACTTC. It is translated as CASSLTGGVYEQYF.

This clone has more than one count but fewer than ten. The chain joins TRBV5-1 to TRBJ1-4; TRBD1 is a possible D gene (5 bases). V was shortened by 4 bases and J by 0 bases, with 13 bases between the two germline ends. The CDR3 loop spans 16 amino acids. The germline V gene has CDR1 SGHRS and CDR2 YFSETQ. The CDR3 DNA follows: TGCGCCAGCAGCGCCGGACACGCCTCAACTAATGAAAAACTGTTTTTT. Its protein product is CASSAGHASTNEKLFF.

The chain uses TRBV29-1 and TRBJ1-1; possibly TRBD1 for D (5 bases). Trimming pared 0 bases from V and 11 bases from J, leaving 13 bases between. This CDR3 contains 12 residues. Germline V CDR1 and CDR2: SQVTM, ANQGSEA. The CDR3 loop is CSVEDPGSGAFF. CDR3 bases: TGCAGCGTTGAAGATCCAGGGTCTGGGGCTTTCTTT.

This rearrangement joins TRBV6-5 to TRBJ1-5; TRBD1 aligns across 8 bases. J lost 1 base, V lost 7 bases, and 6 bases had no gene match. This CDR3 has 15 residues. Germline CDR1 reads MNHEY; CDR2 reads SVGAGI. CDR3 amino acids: CASKLTGGSNQPQHF. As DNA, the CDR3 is TGTGCCAGCAAACTAACAGGGGGAAGCAATCAGCCCCAGCATTTT.